The subject of this entry is one T cell receptor (beta chain). Its antigen is undetermined. The V gene's germline CDR1 is SGHVS and CDR2 FNYEAQ. Unmatched junction bases numbered 5, after V lost 3 bases and J lost 0 bases. There are 16 residues in the CDR3. This sample is drawn from a study of graft-versus-host responses after intestinal transplantation. Study summary: Each recipient received anti-thymocyte globulin induction, then tacrolimus and steroids for approximately 3 years.

Some clones are missing from TCRdb's copy, which holds only in-frame ones; the method was immunoSEQ multiplex PCR. The sample yields roughly 97,000 clones, about 90% seen once. V gene TRBV7-6 combines with J gene TRBJ1-3; TRBD1 aligns across 7 bases. Sequencing was performed on unstimulated CD4+ T cells sorted from spleen or lymph node cells, taken before intestinal transplant. This receptor was taken from a human donor who received an intestinal transplant. For the CDR3, the DNA is TGTGCCAGCAGCTTGAGACAGGGCCTCTCTGGAAACACCATATATTTT. This translates into CASSLRQGLSGNTIYF.